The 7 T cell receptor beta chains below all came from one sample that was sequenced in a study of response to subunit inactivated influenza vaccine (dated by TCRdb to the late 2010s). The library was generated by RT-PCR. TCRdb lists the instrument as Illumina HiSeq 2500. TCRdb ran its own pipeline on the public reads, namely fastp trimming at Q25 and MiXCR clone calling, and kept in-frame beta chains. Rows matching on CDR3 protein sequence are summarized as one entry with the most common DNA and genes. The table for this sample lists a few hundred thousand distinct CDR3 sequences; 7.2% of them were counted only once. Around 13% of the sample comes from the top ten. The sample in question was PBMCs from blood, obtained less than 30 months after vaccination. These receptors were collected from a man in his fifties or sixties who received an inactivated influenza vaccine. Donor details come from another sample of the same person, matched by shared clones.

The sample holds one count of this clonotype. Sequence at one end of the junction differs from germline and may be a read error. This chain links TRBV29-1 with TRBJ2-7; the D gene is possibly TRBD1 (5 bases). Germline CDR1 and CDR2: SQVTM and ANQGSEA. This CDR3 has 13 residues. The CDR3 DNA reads TGCTGCGTGGTGACAGTAGCCTCCTACGAGCAGTACTTC. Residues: CCVVTVASYEQYF.

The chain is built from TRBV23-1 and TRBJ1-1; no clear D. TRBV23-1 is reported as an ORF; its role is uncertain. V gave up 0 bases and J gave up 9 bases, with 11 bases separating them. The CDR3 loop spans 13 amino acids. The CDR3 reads CASSQSLVCKAFF. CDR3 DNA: TGCGCCAGCAGTCAATCTTTGGTTTGTAAAGCTTTCTTT.

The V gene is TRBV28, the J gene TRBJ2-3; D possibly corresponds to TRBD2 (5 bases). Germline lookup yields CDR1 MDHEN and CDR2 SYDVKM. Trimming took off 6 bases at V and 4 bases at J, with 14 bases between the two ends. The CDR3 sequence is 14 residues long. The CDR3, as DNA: TGTGCCAGCAGCTCCGGACTGCTCGCAGATACGCAGTATTTT. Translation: CASSSGLLADTQYF.

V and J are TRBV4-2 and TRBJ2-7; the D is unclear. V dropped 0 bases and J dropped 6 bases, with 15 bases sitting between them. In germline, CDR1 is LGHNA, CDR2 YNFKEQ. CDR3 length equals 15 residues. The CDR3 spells CASSQDSGPAVEQYF. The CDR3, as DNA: TGTGCCAGCAGCCAAGATAGTGGGCCTGCAGTCGAGCAGTACTTC.

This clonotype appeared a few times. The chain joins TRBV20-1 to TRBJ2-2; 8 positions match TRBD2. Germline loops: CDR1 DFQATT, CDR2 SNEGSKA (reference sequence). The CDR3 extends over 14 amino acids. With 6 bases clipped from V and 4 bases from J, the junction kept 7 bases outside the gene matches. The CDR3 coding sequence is TGCAGTGCAAAAAGCGGGAGCCGCACCGGGGAGCTGTTTTTT. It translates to CSAKSGSRTGELFF.

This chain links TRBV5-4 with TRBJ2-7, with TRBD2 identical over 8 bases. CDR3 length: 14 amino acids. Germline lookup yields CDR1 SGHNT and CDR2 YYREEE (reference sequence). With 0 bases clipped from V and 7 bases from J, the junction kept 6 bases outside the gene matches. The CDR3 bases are TGTGCCAGCAGCTTGGGCGGGACTAGGGGGGAGCAGTACTTC. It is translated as CASSLGGTRGEQYF. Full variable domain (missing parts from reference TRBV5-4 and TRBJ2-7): ETGVTQSPTHLIKTRGQQVTLRCSSQSGHNTVSWYQQALGQGPQFIFQYYREEENGRGNFPPRFSGLQFPNYSSELNVNALELDDSALYLCASSLGGTRGEQYFGPGTRLTVT.

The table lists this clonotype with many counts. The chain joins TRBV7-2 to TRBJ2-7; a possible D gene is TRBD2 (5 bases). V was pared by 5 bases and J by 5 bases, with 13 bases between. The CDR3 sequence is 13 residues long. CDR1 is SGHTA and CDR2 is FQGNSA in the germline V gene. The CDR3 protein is CASSITNGNEQYF. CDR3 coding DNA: TGTGCCAGCAGCATTACTAACGGGAACGAGCAGTACTTC.